The clone carrying this T cell receptor beta chain has only a few counts. Its target is not known. The CDR3 runs to 18 residues. V was clipped by 2 bases and J by 4 bases; unmatched bases: 9. Per the germline V gene, CDR1 is ENHRY and CDR2 is SYGVKD. This sample stems from a study of beta chain features in type 1 diabetes. Study-level findings and limits: A greater similarity of naive, central memory and Treg TCRB repertoires was seen among patients than among healthy donors.

CD4+ cells of the naive, central memory, regulatory and stem cell-like memory types were sorted via CD45RO/CCR7/CD25/CD127/CD95/CD27. Sorting gave populations that all exceeded 98% purity. The entirety of the isolated RNA underwent reverse transcription, so expressed TCRB transcripts were sequenced. About 3.6 million reads per sample on average were obtained from naive, central memory and regulatory T cell samples. Profiling relied on immunoSEQ multiplex PCR, and the TCRdb table lists in-frame clones only, not all of them. The sample carries 390,000 or so clones, around 13% recorded once. The gene calls are TRBV10-3 and TRBJ2-5, with TRBD2 matching over 14 bases. The clonotype originates from a man aged 25-45 years in good health. The specimen was naive CD4+ T cells from blood. The CDR3 is CAISETGLAGVIGETQYF. Here the CDR3 DNA reads TGTGCCATCAGTGAGACGGGACTAGCGGGGGTGATCGGAGAGACCCAGTACTTC.